This T cell receptor beta chain was recorded in a study of CD8 T cells in Susac syndrome. Germline CDR1 reads KGHSY; CDR2 reads FQNENV. The CDR3 is made up of 15 amino acids. Germline trimming cut 4 bases from V and 3 bases from J; bases unmatched to any gene: 2. Healthy donors served as age- and sex-matched controls. FACS enriched CD8+ TEMRA cells, while bulk CD8+ and CD4+ were negatively isolated. When the RNA was reverse transcribed, random hexamers were used with an input of roughly 0.45 to 1 ug. Across 54 Vbeta and 13 Jbeta, TCR beta CDR3 was amplified with immunoSEQ multiplex PCR. TCRdb reprocessed the immunoSEQ multiplex PCR reads with MiXCR, giving one entry per CDR3 protein. This table holds about 120,000 distinct CDR3 sequences, less than 95% found once.

J is TRBJ2-2 and V is TRBV16; TRBD1 matches 10 bases. The sequenced sample was CD8+ T cells from PBMCs. This receptor was obtained from a human donor in good health. The CDR3 bases are TGTGCCAGCAGCCGGACAGGGGGAGACACCGGGGAGCTGTTTTTT. Residues: CASSRTGGDTGELFF. Looking up the rest from reference TRBV16 and TRBJ2-2 gives the full variable domain: GEEVAQTPKHLVRGEGQKAKLYCAPIKGHSYVFWYQQVLKNEFKFLISFQNENVFDETGMPKERFSAKCLPNSPCSLEIQATKLEDSAVYFCASSRTGGDTGELFFGEGSRLTVL.